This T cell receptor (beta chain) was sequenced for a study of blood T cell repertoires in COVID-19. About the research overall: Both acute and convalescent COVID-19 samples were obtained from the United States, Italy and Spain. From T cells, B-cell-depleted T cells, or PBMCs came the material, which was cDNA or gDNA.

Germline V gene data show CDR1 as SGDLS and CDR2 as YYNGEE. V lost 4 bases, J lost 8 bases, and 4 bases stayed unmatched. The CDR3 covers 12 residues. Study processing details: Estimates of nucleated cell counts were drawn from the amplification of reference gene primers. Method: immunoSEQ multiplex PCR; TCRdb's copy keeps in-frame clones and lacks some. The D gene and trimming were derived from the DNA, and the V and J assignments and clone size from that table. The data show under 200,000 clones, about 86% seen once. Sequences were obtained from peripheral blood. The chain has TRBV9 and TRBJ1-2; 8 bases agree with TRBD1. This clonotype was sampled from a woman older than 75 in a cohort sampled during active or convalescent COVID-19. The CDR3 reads CASSFQGAGYTF. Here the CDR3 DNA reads TGTGCCAGCAGCTTTCAGGGGGCCGGCTACACCTTC.